These 11 T cell receptor beta chains share one sample of origin, sequenced in a study of cytomegalovirus exposure and HLA in healthy donors. PCR was performed using 60 Vbeta and 13 Jbeta primers. Libraries were prepared by immunoSEQ multiplex PCR; TCRdb keeps only in-frame clonotypes and omits some of them. The table includes 140,000 to 150,000 clones, more than 80% detected once. The specimen was PBMCs. The receptors originated from a middle-aged woman in good health and CMV-seropositive.

V is TRBV15 and J is TRBJ1-5; D is unclear. From germline, CDR1 is LNHNV and CDR2 YYDKDF (reference sequence). This CDR3 is built from 15 residues. CDR3 protein: CATGDGAVRSQPQHF. For the CDR3, the DNA is TGTGCTACCGGCGACGGCGCTGTGAGGTCGCAGCCCCAGCATTTT.

This clone was counted a few times. The chain has TRBV6-6 and TRBJ2-4, with D maybe TRBD2 (5 bases). V dropped 5 bases and J dropped 7 bases, with 15 bases sitting between them. Germline values: CDR1 MNHNY, CDR2 SVGAGI (reference sequence). The CDR3 runs to 14 residues. The chain's CDR3 is CASSDSLERNIQYF. The CDR3 DNA reads as TGTGCCAGCAGTGATTCACTGGAGCGGAACATTCAGTACTTC.

This clone showed up just once. V usage is TRBV18 and J usage is TRBJ2-1; the match to TRBD1 covers 10 bases. The V gene end was trimmed by 6 bases and the J gene end by 7 bases; junction bases not matched to a gene: 12. This CDR3 contains 16 residues. CDR1 is KGHSH and CDR2 is LQKENI in the germline V gene. CDR3: CASSASRQGARNEQFF. The CDR3 DNA reads TGTGCCAGCTCCGCCTCAAGACAGGGGGCGAGGAATGAGCAGTTCTTC.

This clone showed up just once. This sequence joins TRBV5-1 and TRBJ2-7, with 7 bases lining up with TRBD2. CDR3 size: 14 residues. Germline loops: CDR1 SGHRS, CDR2 YFSETQ. Trimming took 0 bases from V and 2 from J; bases not matched to a gene: 2. The chain's CDR3 is CASSLAGGAYEQYF. The CDR3 DNA is TGCGCCAGCAGCTTGGCGGGGGGAGCCTACGAGCAGTACTTC.

This chain links TRBV19 with TRBJ2-7; 9 nucleotides line up with TRBD1. Germline V CDR1 and CDR2: LNHDA, SQIVND (reference sequence). Unmatched junction bases numbered 13, after V lost 5 bases and J lost 2 bases. The CDR3 has 17 residues. The CDR3 DNA is TGTGCCAGTAGTCCTCGGACAGGGGCCAGCTTAACCTACGAGCAGTACTTC. This codes for CASSPRTGASLTYEQYF.

The chain combines TRBV25-1 with TRBJ2-6; D is unresolved. The CDR3 runs to 16 residues. CDR1 MGHDK and CDR2 SYGVNS come from the germline V gene. V was pared by 3 bases and J by 0 bases, with 9 bases between. The DNA for the CDR3 is TGTGCCAGCAGTGACAGGCAAAACTCTGGGGCCAACGTCCTGACTTTC. Its translation is CASSDRQNSGANVLTF.

This clone was counted a single time. V and J are TRBV5-1 and TRBJ2-2; 8 bases are a match to TRBD2. Germline V CDR1 and CDR2: SGHRS, YFSETQ. Trimming removed 4 bases from V and 6 bases from J; junction bases left unmatched: 14. This CDR3 spans 17 amino acids. The DNA of the CDR3 is TGCGCCAGCAGCCCAGAACCGGGAGGGGCCCCTCCCGGGGAGCTGTTTTTT. This sequence encodes CASSPEPGGAPPGELFF.

In nucleotides, the CDR3 is TGCGCCAGCAGCCAAGGGAGTCTAGCGGGAACCACAGATACGCAGTATTTT. Its translation is CASSQGSLAGTTDTQYF. The chain employs TRBV4-1 and TRBJ2-3; 9 nucleotides agree with TRBD2. This CDR3 has 17 residues. CDR1 MGHRA and CDR2 YSYEKL come from the germline V gene. The trim removed 1 base at V and 2 bases at J, leaving 7 bases unmatched.

The CDR3 bases are TGTGCCAGCAGCCCCCGGGACAGGCTAAATGAAAAACTGTTTTTT. Residues: CASSPRDRLNEKLFF. The chain couples TRBV9 to TRBJ1-4, with 8 bases lining up with TRBD1. V shed 4 bases, J shed 5 bases, and the junction held 7 bases outside the gene matches. Per the germline V gene, CDR1 is SGDLS and CDR2 is YYNGEE. The CDR3 is 15 residues long. The complete variable domain, with remaining parts taken from reference TRBV9 and TRBJ1-4, reads DSGVTQTPKHLITATGQRVTLRCSPRSGDLSVYWYQQSLDQGLQFLIQYYNGEERAKGNILERFSAQQFPDLHSELNLSSLELGDSALYFCASSPRDRLNEKLFFGSGTQLSVL.

This sequence joins TRBV9 and TRBJ2-7; TRBD2 matches at 12 bases. After removal of 4 bases from V and 5 bases from J, the junction contained 7 bases not matched to a gene. Germline CDR1 is SGDLS and CDR2 is YYNGEE. The CDR3 totals 15 residues. The CDR3 DNA is TGTGCCAGCAGCCTCCGACTAGCGGGAGTCAACGAGCAGTACTTC. It translates to CASSLRLAGVNEQYF.

On this clone itself: The same CDR3 arises from other DNA sequences in this sample as well. This chain links TRBV5-4 with TRBJ1-6; 7 bases are shared with TRBD1. V was pared by 4 bases and J by 7 bases, with 8 bases of the junction left unmatched. Germline CDR1 is SGHNT and CDR2 is YYREEE (reference sequence). The CDR3 runs 15 residues. The CDR3 region is CASSAKEQGNSPLHF. The CDR3 nucleotides are TGTGCCAGCAGCGCGAAAGAACAGGGGAATTCACCCCTCCACTTT.